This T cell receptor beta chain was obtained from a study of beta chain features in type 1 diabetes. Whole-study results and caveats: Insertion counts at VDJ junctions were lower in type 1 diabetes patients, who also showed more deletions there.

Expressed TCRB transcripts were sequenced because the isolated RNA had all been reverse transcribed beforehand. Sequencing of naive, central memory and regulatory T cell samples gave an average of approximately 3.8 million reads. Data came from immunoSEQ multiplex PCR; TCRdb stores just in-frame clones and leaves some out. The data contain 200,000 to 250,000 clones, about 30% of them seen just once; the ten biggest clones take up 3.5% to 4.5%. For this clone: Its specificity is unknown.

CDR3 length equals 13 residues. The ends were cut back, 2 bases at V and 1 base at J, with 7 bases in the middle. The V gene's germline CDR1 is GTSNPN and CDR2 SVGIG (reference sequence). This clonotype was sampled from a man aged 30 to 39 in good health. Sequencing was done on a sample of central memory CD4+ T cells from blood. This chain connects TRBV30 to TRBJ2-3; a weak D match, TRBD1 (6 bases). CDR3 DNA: TGTGCCTGGAGTTGGGGGCGCACAGATACGCAGTATTTT. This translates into CAWSWGRTDTQYF.